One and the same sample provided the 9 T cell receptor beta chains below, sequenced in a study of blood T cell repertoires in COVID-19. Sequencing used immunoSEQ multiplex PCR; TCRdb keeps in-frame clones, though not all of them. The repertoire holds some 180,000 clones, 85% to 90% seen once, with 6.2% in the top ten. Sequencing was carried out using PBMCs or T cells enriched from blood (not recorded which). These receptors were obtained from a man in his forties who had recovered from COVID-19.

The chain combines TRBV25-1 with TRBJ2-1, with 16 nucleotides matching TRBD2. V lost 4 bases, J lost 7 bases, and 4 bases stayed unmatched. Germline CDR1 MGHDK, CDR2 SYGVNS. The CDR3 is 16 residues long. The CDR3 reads CASSAQGLAGGNEQFF. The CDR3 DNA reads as TGTGCCAGCAGTGCCCAGGGACTAGCGGGGGGGAATGAGCAGTTCTTC.

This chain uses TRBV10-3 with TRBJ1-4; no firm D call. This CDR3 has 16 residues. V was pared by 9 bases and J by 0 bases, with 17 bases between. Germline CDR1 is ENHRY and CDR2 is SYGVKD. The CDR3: CAISPLNSPTNEKLFF. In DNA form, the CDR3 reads TGTGCCATTTCCCCACTCAACAGTCCAACTAATGAAAAACTGTTTTTT.

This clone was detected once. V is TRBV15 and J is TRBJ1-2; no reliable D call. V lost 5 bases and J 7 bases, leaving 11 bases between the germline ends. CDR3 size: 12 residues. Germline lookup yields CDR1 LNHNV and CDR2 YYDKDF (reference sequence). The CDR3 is CATSGAGFGYTF. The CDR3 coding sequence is TGTGCCACCAGCGGAGCGGGGTTTGGCTACACCTTC.

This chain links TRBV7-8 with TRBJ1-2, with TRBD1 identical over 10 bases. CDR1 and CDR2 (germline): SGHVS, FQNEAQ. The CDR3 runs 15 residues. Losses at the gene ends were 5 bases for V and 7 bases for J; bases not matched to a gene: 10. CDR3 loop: CASSPGAGTGAGYTF. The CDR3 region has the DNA TGTGCCAGCAGCCCAGGAGCCGGGACAGGGGCTGGCTACACCTTC.

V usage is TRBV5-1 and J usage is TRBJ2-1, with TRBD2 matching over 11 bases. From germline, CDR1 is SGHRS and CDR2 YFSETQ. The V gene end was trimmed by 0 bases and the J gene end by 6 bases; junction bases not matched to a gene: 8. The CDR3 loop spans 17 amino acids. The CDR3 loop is CASSLGLGLAVTNEQFF. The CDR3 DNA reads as TGCGCCAGCAGCTTGGGATTGGGACTAGCGGTAACCAATGAGCAGTTCTTC.

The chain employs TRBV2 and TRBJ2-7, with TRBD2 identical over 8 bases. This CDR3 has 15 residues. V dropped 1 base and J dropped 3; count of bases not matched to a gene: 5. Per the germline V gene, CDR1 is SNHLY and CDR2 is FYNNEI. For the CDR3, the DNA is TGTGCCAGCAGTGAAGAAGCGGGGGCCCTCTACGAGCAGTACTTC. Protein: CASSEEAGALYEQYF.

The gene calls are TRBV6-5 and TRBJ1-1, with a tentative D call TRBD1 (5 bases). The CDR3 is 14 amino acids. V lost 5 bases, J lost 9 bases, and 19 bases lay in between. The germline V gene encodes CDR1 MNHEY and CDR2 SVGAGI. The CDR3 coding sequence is TGTGCCAGCAGTAAGTGGGGGGTAGAAGGGAAAGCTTTCTTT. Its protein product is CASSKWGVEGKAFF.

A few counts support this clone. The CDR3 DNA reads TGTGCCAGCAGAATAGGACCACTGACGGGGGATTCACCCCTCCACTTT. It is translated as CASRIGPLTGDSPLHF. The gene calls are TRBV27 and TRBJ1-6, with D possibly matching TRBD1 (5 bases). Germline lookup yields CDR1 MNHEY and CDR2 SMNVEV (reference sequence). V dropped 6 bases and J dropped 8 bases, with 20 bases sitting between them. This CDR3 contains 16 residues.

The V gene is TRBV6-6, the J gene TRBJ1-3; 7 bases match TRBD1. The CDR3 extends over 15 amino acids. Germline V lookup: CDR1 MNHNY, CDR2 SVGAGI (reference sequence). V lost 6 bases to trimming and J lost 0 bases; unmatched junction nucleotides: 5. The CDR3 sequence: CASRLRQGSGNTIYF. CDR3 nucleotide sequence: TGTGCCAGCAGACTTCGACAGGGCTCTGGAAACACCATATATTTT.